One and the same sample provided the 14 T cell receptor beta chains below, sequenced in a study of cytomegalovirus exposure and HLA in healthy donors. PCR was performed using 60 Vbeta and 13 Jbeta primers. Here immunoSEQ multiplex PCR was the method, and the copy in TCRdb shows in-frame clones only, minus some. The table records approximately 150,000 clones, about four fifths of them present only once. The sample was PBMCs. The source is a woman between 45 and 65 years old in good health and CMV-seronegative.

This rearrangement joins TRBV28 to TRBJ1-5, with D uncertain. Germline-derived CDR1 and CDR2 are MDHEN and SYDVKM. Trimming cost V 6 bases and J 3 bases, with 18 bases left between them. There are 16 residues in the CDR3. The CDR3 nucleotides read TGTGCCAGCAGCCCCGTCGCACCAGCGAACAATCAGCCCCAGCATTTT. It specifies CASSPVAPANNQPQHF.

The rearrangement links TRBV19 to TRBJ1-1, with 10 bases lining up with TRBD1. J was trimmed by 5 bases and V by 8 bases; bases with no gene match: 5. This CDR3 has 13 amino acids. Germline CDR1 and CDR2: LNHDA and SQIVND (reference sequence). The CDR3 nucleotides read TGTGCCAGTTCAGGGACAGGGGATACTGAAGCTTTCTTT. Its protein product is CASSGTGDTEAFF.

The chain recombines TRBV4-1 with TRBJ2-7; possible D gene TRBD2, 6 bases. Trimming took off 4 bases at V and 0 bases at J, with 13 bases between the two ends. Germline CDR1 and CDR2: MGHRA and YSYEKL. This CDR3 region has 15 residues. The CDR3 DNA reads TGCGCCAGCAGCCCAGGACTACACGCCTCCTACGAGCAGTACTTC. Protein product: CASSPGLHASYEQYF.

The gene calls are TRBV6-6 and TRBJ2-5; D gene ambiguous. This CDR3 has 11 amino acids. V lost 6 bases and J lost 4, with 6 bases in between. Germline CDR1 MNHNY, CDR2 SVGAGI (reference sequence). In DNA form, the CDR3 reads TGTGCCAGCAGCCTCCGAGAGACCCAGTACTTC. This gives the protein CASSLRETQYF.

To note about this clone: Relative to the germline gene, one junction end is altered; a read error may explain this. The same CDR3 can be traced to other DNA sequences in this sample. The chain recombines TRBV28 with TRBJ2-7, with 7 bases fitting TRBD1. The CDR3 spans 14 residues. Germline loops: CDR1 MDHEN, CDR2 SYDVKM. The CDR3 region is CASSPLGQAYEQYF. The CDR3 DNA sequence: TGTGCCAGCAGTCCACTAGGACAGGCCTATGAGCAGTACTTC.

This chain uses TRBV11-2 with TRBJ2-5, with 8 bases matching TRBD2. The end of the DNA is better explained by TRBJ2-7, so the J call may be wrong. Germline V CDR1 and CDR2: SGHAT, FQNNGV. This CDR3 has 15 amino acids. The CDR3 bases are TGTGCCAGCAGCTTAATAGCGGGGAGCTCCTACGAGCAGTACTTC. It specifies CASSLIAGSSYEQYF.

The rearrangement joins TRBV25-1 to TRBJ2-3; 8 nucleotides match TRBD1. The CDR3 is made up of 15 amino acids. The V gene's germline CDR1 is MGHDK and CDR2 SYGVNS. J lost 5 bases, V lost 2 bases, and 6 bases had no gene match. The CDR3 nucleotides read TGTGCCAGCAGTGAAGTCAGGGGGCGTGAAGATACGCAGTATTTT. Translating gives CASSEVRGREDTQYF.

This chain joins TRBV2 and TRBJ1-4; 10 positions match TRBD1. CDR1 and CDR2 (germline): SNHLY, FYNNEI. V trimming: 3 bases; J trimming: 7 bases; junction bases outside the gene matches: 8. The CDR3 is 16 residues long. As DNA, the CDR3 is TGTGCCAGCAGTGAGGGGACAGGGGCATCAAGTGAAAAACTGTTTTTT. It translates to CASSEGTGASSEKLFF.

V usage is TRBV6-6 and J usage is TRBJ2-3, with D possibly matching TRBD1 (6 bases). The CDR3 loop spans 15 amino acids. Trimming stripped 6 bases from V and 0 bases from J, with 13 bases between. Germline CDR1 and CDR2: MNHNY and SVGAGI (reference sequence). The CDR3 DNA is TGTGCCAGCAGCACCTCAGGGGCTAGCACAGATACGCAGTATTTT. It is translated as CASSTSGASTDTQYF.

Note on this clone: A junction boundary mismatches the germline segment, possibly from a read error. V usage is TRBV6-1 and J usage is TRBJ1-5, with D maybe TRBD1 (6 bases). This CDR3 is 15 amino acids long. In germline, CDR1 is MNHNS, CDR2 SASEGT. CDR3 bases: TGTGCCAGCAGTGACCTAGGGGGGGGCAATCAGTCCCAGCATTTT. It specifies CASSDLGGGNQSQHF.

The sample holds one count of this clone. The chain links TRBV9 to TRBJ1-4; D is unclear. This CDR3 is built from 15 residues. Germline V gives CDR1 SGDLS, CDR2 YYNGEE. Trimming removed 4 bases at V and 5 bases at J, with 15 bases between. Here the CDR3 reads CASSPDYGKNEKLFF. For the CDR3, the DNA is TGTGCCAGCAGCCCGGATTACGGGAAAAATGAAAAACTGTTTTTT. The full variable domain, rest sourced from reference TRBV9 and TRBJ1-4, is DSGVTQTPKHLITATGQRVTLRCSPRSGDLSVYWYQQSLDQGLQFLIQYYNGEERAKGNILERFSAQQFPDLHSELNLSSLELGDSALYFCASSPDYGKNEKLFFGSGTQLSVL.

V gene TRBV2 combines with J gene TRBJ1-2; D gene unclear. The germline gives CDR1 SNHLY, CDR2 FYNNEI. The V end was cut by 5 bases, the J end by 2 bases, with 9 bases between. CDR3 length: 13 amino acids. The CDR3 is CASSPDKNYGYTF. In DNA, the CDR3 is TGTGCCAGCAGTCCCGACAAAAACTATGGCTACACCTTC. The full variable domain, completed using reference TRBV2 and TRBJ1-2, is EPEVTQTPSHQVTQMGQEVILRCVPISNHLYFYWYRQILGQKVEFLVSFYNNEISEKSEIFDDQFSVERPDGSNFTLKIRSTKLEDSAMYFCASSPDKNYGYTFGSGTRLTVV.

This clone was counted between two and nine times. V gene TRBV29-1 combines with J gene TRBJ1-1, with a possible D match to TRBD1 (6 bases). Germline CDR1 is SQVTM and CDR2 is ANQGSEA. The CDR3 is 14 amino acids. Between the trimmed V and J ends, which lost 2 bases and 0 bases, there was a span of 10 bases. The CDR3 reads CSVEKAGVNTEAFF. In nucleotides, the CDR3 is TGCAGCGTTGAAAAGGCAGGGGTGAACACTGAAGCTTTCTTT.

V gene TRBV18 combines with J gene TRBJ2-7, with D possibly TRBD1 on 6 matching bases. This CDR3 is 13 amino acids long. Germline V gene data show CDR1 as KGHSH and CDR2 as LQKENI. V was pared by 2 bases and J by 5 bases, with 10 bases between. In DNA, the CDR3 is TGTGCCAGCTCACCAAACAGGGCTGACGAGCAGTACTTC. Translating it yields CASSPNRADEQYF.